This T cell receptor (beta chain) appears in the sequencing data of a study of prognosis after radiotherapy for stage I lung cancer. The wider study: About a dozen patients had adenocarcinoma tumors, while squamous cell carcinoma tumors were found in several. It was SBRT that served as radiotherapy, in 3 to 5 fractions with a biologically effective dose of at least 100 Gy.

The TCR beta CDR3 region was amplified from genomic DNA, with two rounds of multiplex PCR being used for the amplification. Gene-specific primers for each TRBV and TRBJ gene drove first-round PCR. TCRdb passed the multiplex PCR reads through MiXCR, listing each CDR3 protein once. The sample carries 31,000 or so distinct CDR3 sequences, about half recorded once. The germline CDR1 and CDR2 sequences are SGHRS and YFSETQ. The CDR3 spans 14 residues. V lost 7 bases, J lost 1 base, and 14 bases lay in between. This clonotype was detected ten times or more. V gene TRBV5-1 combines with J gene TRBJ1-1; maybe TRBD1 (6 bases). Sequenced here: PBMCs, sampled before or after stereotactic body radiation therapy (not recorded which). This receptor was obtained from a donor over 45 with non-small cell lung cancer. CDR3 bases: TGCGCCAGCGGGGGCCAGGCCGGGAACACTGAAGCTTTCTTT. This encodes CASGGQAGNTEAFF.